This T cell receptor beta chain was identified in a study of T cell changes during pregnancy in multiple sclerosis. The protocol was immunoSEQ multiplex PCR, while the TCRdb copy is restricted to in-frame clones and leaves out a portion. The sample carries 45,000 or so clones, roughly 96% recorded once. CDR3 length: 15 amino acids. Germline CDR1 and CDR2: KGHSH and LQKENI. The V segment lost 2 bases and the J segment 4 bases; nucleotides outside the gene matches: 3. The starting material was peripheral blood, obtained in the second trimester of pregnancy. This receptor was identified in a female donor with multiple sclerosis, enrolled in a pregnancy study. The chain has TRBV18 and TRBJ2-2, with TRBD2 matching over 8 bases. Here the CDR3 DNA reads TGTGCCAGCTCACCAGACGGGGGGGCCACCGGGGAGCTGTTTTTT. Its protein is CASSPDGGATGELFF.